A single T cell receptor beta chain is shown here with its context. How the authors handled the data: From reference gene primer amplification, estimates of nucleated cell counts were derived. Sequencing was performed with immunoSEQ multiplex PCR; in TCRdb, only in-frame clones are kept and a portion is missing. V and J calls and clone size are given by that table; D and trimming were obtained from the DNA. Counted here are some 360,000 clones, 70% to 90% occurring once; the ten biggest clones make up about 2.3%. Germline loops: CDR1 MGHRA, CDR2 YSYEKL. The CDR3 length is 15 residues. V lost 2 bases, J lost 4 bases, and 6 bases stayed unmatched. The data belong to a study of blood T cell repertoires in COVID-19. Study as a whole: The study drew acute and convalescent COVID-19 samples from the United States, Italy and Spain. T cells, B-cell-depleted T cells, or PBMCs provided the cDNA or gDNA that served as material.

Seattle researchers signed up patients amid active infection and tracked them longitudinally. This chain connects TRBV4-1 to TRBJ2-7, with 9 bases lining up with TRBD1. The sequenced sample consisted of peripheral blood. The source is an older woman with COVID-19, enrolled during active disease. DNA of the CDR3: TGCGCCAGCAGCCAACGTCCGGGACAGGGATACGAGCAGTACTTC. Protein product: CASSQRPGQGYEQYF.